The 26 T cell receptor beta chains given below trace back to one sample, sequenced in a study of persistence of HIV-infected CD4 T cells. The immunoSEQ assay was version 4, run in survey mode. Some clones are missing from TCRdb's copy, which holds only in-frame ones; the method was immunoSEQ multiplex PCR. The top ten clones hold over 15% of a sample with roughly 32,000 clones, around 82% of them seen once. The antigens for these receptors are not known. The stimulus was an HIV-1 Gag 15-mer peptide pool, 0.9 to 1 ug/peptide/mL. CD40L/CD69 double-negative CD45RO-high memory CD4+ T cells were collected. The input for sequencing was CD4+ T cells sorted from PBMCs after roughly 17-hour stimulation, taken from a patient who received antiretroviral therapy. All receptors derive from an adult woman with HIV who was CMV-seropositive.

The chain joins TRBV7-9 to TRBJ2-5; tentatively, D is TRBD2 (5 bases). Trimming shortened V by 6 bases and J by 6 bases, and 14 bases separated the two germline ends. The CDR3 length is 13 residues. CDR1 SEHNR and CDR2 FQNEAQ come from the germline V gene (reference sequence). In DNA, the CDR3 is TGTGCCAGCAGTCGCGGAGGAGGTCAGACCCAGTACTTC. It translates to CASSRGGGQTQYF.

The chain combines TRBV27 with TRBJ1-6; possible D gene TRBD1, 5 bases. The CDR3 extends over 14 amino acids. V gave up 6 bases and J gave up 6 bases, with 12 bases separating them. Germline V lookup: CDR1 MNHEY, CDR2 SMNVEV (reference sequence). CDR3 sequence reads: CASSLERGNSPLHF. The CDR3 DNA reads as TGTGCCAGCAGCCTCGAAAGGGGTAATTCACCCCTCCACTTT.

The rearrangement uses TRBV3-1 (or the pseudogene TRBV3-2) and TRBJ2-7; D unresolved. Germline CDR1 is LGHDT and CDR2 is YNNKEL (reference sequence). The CDR3 runs to 15 residues. V was shortened by 1 base and J by 3 bases, with 13 bases between the two germline ends. The CDR3 DNA is TGTGCCAGCAGCCAAGGGCCTAGGCTGGACTACGAGCAGTACTTC. Its translation: CASSQGPRLDYEQYF.

This clone has more than one count but fewer than ten. The V call is TRBV3-1 (or the pseudogene TRBV3-2), the J call TRBJ2-1, with 12 bases matching TRBD1. CDR3 length: 18 residues. Germline assignment: CDR1 LGHDT and CDR2 YNNKEL (reference sequence). After removal of 5 bases from V and 6 bases from J, the junction contained 14 bases not matched to a gene. The CDR3 coding sequence is TGTGCCAGCAGCGCCCGCCCACCGGGACAGGGGGCGCTCAATGAGCAGTTCTTC. Amino acids: CASSARPPGQGALNEQFF.

The genes are TRBV6-5 and TRBJ2-2; 7 nucleotides line up with TRBD1. Per the germline V gene, CDR1 is MNHEY and CDR2 is SVGAGI. The CDR3 has 14 amino acids. Trimming took 2 bases from V and 7 from J; bases not matched to a gene: 4. The CDR3 coding sequence is TGTGCCAGCAGTTACCCGGACAGGTTCGGGGAGCTGTTTTTT. It is translated as CASSYPDRFGELFF.

This clone was recorded only once. The chain links TRBV7-2 to TRBJ2-3; 8 bases match TRBD1. Germline V gives CDR1 SGHTA, CDR2 FQGNSA. The CDR3 contains 15 residues. V was clipped by 5 bases and J by 0 bases; unmatched bases: 4. This chain's CDR3 is CASSPGQGSTDTQYF. The CDR3 DNA follows: TGTGCCAGCAGCCCAGGACAGGGAAGCACAGATACGCAGTATTTT.

The V gene is TRBV19, the J gene TRBJ1-5; TRBD1 matches at 7 bases. With V trimmed by 10 bases and J by 4 bases, 10 bases remained unmatched. Germline V CDR1 and CDR2: LNHDA, SQIVND (reference sequence). The CDR3 covers 14 residues. CDR3 nucleotide sequence: TGTGCCACTTCGGGACAGCTCGATAATCAGCCCCAGCATTTT. Its protein is CATSGQLDNQPQHF.

The rearrangement uses TRBV10-3 and TRBJ2-1; tentative D call: TRBD2 (6 bases). Germline CDR1 reads ENHRY; CDR2 reads SYGVKD. With 7 bases removed from V and 0 bases from J, the gap between germline ends came to 22 bases. The CDR3 totals 18 residues. The CDR3 loop reads CAITVKPLEGSSYNEQFF. CDR3 coding DNA: TGTGCCATCACCGTAAAACCTCTGGAGGGGAGCTCCTACAATGAGCAGTTCTTC.

The CDR3 loop reads CASSISPRGYYEQYF. CDR3 DNA sequence: TGTGCCAGTAGTATATCTCCCAGGGGATATTACGAGCAGTACTTC. The chain is built from TRBV19 and TRBJ2-5, with D possibly being TRBD1 (6 bases). With the DNA end fitting TRBJ2-7 better, the J assignment may be wrong. The CDR3 has 15 amino acids. CDR1 is LNHDA, CDR2 SQIVND, per germline (reference sequence).

The chain links TRBV6-1 to TRBJ1-2; 12 bases agree with TRBD1. The CDR3 covers 16 residues. With 3 bases clipped from V and 4 bases from J, the junction kept 6 bases outside the gene matches. Per germline, CDR1 MNHNS and CDR2 SASEGT. The CDR3 DNA is TGTGCCAGCAGTGACCCGGGACAGGGGGCCGGCTATGGCTACACCTTC. It encodes CASSDPGQGAGYGYTF.

The chain joins TRBV7-9 to TRBJ1-2; the match to TRBD1 covers 7 bases. Germline loops: CDR1 SEHNR, CDR2 FQNEAQ (reference sequence). The CDR3 runs 13 residues. The V gene end was trimmed by 5 bases and the J gene end by 3 bases; junction bases not matched to a gene: 3. The DNA of the CDR3 is TGTGCCAGCAGCAAAGGGACAGACTATGGCTACACCTTC. Its protein is CASSKGTDYGYTF.

The CDR3 spells CASSLRGARSTDTQYF. The CDR3 DNA reads TGTGCCAGCAGTCTTAGAGGGGCCCGTTCCACAGATACGCAGTATTTT. The V and J genes are TRBV7-8 and TRBJ2-3; D assignment may be TRBD1 or TRBD2 (5 bases each). The V end lost 6 bases, the J end lost 2 bases, and 18 bases lay between the germline ends. The CDR3 is 16 amino acids. Looked up from germline, CDR1 is SGHVS and CDR2 is FQNEAQ.

This clone was recorded once. The rearrangement joins TRBV10-1 to TRBJ2-7; a weak D match, TRBD2 (5 bases). The CDR3 is made up of 14 amino acids. The germline V and J ends were trimmed by 6 bases and 1 base, with 13 bases remaining between them. Germline lookup yields CDR1 WNHNN and CDR2 SYGVQD (reference sequence). DNA for the CDR3: TGCGCCAGCAGCGCTGAGGGCCCTTCCTACGAGCAGTACTTC. This codes for CASSAEGPSYEQYF.

This clone was recorded only once. This chain connects TRBV3-1 (or the pseudogene TRBV3-2) to TRBJ2-7; maybe TRBD2 (5 bases). The CDR3 covers 13 residues. Germline loops: CDR1 LGHDT, CDR2 YNNKEL (reference sequence). Trimming cost V 2 bases and J 6 bases, with 11 bases left between them. This CDR3 reads CASSQSLASEQYF. The CDR3 DNA reads TGTGCCAGCAGCCAATCGCTAGCTTCCGAGCAGTACTTC.

V and J are TRBV18 and TRBJ1-2, with D uncertain. V lost 3 bases and J 2 bases, leaving 10 bases between the germline ends. The CDR3 is 14 amino acids. The germline gives CDR1 KGHSH, CDR2 LQKENI. The DNA for the CDR3 is TGTGCCAGCTCACCTACGGGAGCGAACTATGGCTACACCTTC. It encodes CASSPTGANYGYTF.

The gene calls are TRBV6-5 and TRBJ2-1; unclear D gene. This CDR3 is 16 amino acids long. Germline V CDR1 and CDR2: MNHEY, SVGAGI. V was shortened by 2 bases and J by 0 bases, with 11 bases between the two germline ends. The CDR3, as DNA: TGTGCCAGCAGTTACGATGCAGGCGTCTCCTACAATGAGCAGTTCTTC. It is translated as CASSYDAGVSYNEQFF.

The gene calls are TRBV5-1 and TRBJ2-7, with D perhaps matching TRBD1 or TRBD2 (5 bases each). CDR1 SGHRS and CDR2 YFSETQ come from the germline V gene. The CDR3 length is 14 residues. The ends were cut back, 4 bases at V and 2 bases at J, with 13 bases in the middle. CDR3 amino acids: CASSPSGRAYEQYF. The CDR3 nucleotides read TGCGCCAGCAGCCCAAGCGGCAGGGCCTACGAGCAGTACTTC.

The DNA for the CDR3 is TGTGCCAGCTCACCACCAAATCGACAGGGCGATGAGCAGTTCTTC. The encoded protein is CASSPPNRQGDEQFF. V and J are TRBV18 and TRBJ2-1; TRBD1 agrees at 7 bases. With 0 bases clipped from V and 8 bases from J, the junction kept 7 bases outside the gene matches. There are 15 residues in the CDR3. CDR1 and CDR2 (germline): KGHSH, LQKENI.

The chain couples TRBV27 to TRBJ1-2, with 9 bases aligning to TRBD1. CDR3 length: 14 amino acids. Trimming cost V 4 bases and J 8 bases; bases outside gene matches: 8. In germline, CDR1 is MNHEY, CDR2 SMNVEV (reference sequence). For the CDR3, the DNA is TGTGCCAGCAGTTCCGGGACAGGGATACAAGGCTACACCTTC. This sequence encodes CASSSGTGIQGYTF.

V and J are TRBV19 and TRBJ2-2; TRBD2 matches 7 bases. With 3 bases clipped from V and 0 bases from J, the junction kept 4 bases outside the gene matches. This CDR3 has 16 amino acids. Germline values: CDR1 LNHDA, CDR2 SQIVND (reference sequence). The CDR3 nucleotides are TGTGCCAGTAGTATGAGGCGGGAGTCGAACACCGGGGAGCTGTTTTTT. As protein: CASSMRRESNTGELFF.

J is TRBJ1-5 and V is TRBV15; tentative D call: TRBD1 (5 bases). Trimming cost V 3 bases and J 4 bases, with 10 bases left between them. This CDR3 has 14 residues. The germline V gene encodes CDR1 LNHNV and CDR2 YYDKDF (reference sequence). CDR3 coding DNA: TGTGCCACCAGCAGCCGGGACTCTAATCAGCCCCAGCATTTT. It translates to CATSSRDSNQPQHF.

The rearrangement uses TRBV5-4 and TRBJ2-5; possible D gene TRBD1, 6 bases. From germline, CDR1 is SGHNT and CDR2 YYREEE (reference sequence). The CDR3 is 15 amino acids. V was trimmed by 4 bases and J by 1 base, leaving 14 bases between them. DNA of the CDR3: TGTGCCAGCAGCCCAAGTGGGGGCGCCCAAGAGACCCAGTACTTC. Protein product: CASSPSGGAQETQYF. Variable domain in full (rest from reference TRBV5-4 and TRBJ2-5): ETGVTQSPTHLIKTRGQQVTLRCSSQSGHNTVSWYQQALGQGPQFIFQYYREEENGRGNFPPRFSGLQFPNYSSELNVNALELDDSALYLCASSPSGGAQETQYFGPGTRLLVL.

This rearrangement joins TRBV10-1 to TRBJ1-1, with D possibly being TRBD1 (5 bases). The CDR3 is 14 amino acids. The germline V gene encodes CDR1 WNHNN and CDR2 SYGVQD (reference sequence). Trimming pared 2 bases from V and 4 bases from J, leaving 11 bases between. CDR3 bases: TGCGCCAGCAGTGAGCAGGGAAGTGGCACTGAAGCTTTCTTT. Protein: CASSEQGSGTEAFF.

In its sample, this clone was seen a few times. This chain links TRBV5-1 with TRBJ2-3, with 8 bases aligning to TRBD2. The germline V gene encodes CDR1 SGHRS and CDR2 YFSETQ. The V segment lost 0 bases and the J segment 2 bases; nucleotides outside the gene matches: 5. The CDR3 totals 16 residues. The CDR3 coding sequence is TGCGCCAGCAGCTTGGCTCTAGCGGGCTACACAGATACGCAGTATTTT. It translates to CASSLALAGYTDTQYF. Drawing the rest from reference TRBV5-1 and TRBJ2-3, the complete variable domain is KAGVTQTPRYLIKTRGQQVTLSCSPISGHRSVSWYQQTPGQGLQFLFEYFSETQRNKGNFPGRFSGRQFSNSRSEMNVSTLELGDSALYLCASSLALAGYTDTQYFGPGTRLTVL.

Here the CDR3 reads CASSLGGESEKLFF. In nucleotides, the CDR3 is TGTGCCAGCAGCTTAGGTGGGGAAAGTGAAAAACTGTTTTTT. The chain combines TRBV11-3 with TRBJ1-4; D not resolved. V lost 1 base and J 7 bases, leaving 10 bases between the germline ends. The CDR3 has 14 amino acids. Germline V gene sequence: CDR1 SGHNT, CDR2 YENEEA. Combining the CDR3 with reference TRBV11-3 and TRBJ1-4 gives the whole variable domain EAGVVQSPRYKIIEKKQPVAFWCNPISGHNTLYWYLQNLGQGPELLIRYENEEAVDDSQLPKDRFSAERLKGVDSTLKIQPAELGDSAVYLCASSLGGESEKLFFGSGTQLSVL.

This clone was seen a handful of times. The V call is TRBV6-5, the J call TRBJ1-2; D unresolved. Per the germline V gene, CDR1 is MNHEY and CDR2 is SVGAGI. V lost 2 bases and J lost 9, with 7 bases in between. The CDR3 spans 11 residues. Here the CDR3 reads CASSYKGSYTF. CDR3 sequence (DNA): TGTGCCAGCAGTTACAAGGGTAGCTACACCTTC.